Shown below are 5 T cell receptor beta chains from a single sample sequenced in a study of T cell responses to AZD1222 COVID-19 vaccine. The protocol was immunoSEQ multiplex PCR, while the TCRdb copy is restricted to in-frame clones and leaves out a portion. The sample consists of 150,000 to 200,000 clones, about nine tenths of them appearing once. The sample was peripheral blood, taken on day 0 of AZD1222 vaccination. The receptors shown here come from an adult in good health.

The count of this clone is one. The chain employs TRBV6-6 and TRBJ1-2; no clear D gene. This CDR3 has 15 amino acids. CDR1 and CDR2 (germline): MNHNY, SVGAGI (reference sequence). V was pared by 4 bases and J by 0 bases, with 12 bases between. The CDR3 sequence is CASSSSHTANYGYTF. Here the CDR3 DNA reads TGTGCCAGCAGTTCCAGCCATACGGCTAACTATGGCTACACCTTC.

V gene TRBV11-2 combines with J gene TRBJ2-5; D unclear. Deletions cut 3 bases from V and 3 bases from J, with 5 bases between. The CDR3 spans 12 residues. The V gene's germline CDR1 is SGHAT and CDR2 FQNNGV. The CDR3 spells CASSFFEETQYF. The CDR3, as DNA: TGTGCCAGCAGCTTTTTCGAAGAGACCCAGTACTTC.

The gene calls are TRBV30 and TRBJ2-1; tentative D call: TRBD1 (5 bases). The V end lost 5 bases, the J end lost 4 bases, and 12 bases lay between the germline ends. CDR1 and CDR2 (germline): GTSNPN, SVGIG (reference sequence). The CDR3 spans 13 residues. The CDR3 region is CAWGWGPYNEQFF. In DNA, the CDR3 is TGTGCCTGGGGGTGGGGCCCGTACAATGAGCAGTTCTTC.

V is TRBV4-3 and J is TRBJ1-4, with a possible D match to TRBD1 (6 bases). Germline V CDR1 and CDR2: LGHNA, YSLEER. This CDR3 spans 16 amino acids. V was trimmed by 1 base and J by 8 bases, leaving 17 bases between them. CDR3 protein: CASSQGAGGAGEKLFF. For the CDR3, the DNA is TGCGCCAGCAGCCAAGGGGCCGGGGGCGCCGGCGAAAAACTGTTTTTT.

The chain joins TRBV6-2 or TRBV6-3 to TRBJ1-2; D possibly corresponds to TRBD1 (6 bases). With 4 bases removed from V and 4 bases from J, the gap between germline ends came to 13 bases. Germline assignment: CDR1 MNHEY and CDR2 SVGEGT. The CDR3 runs 14 residues. The chain's CDR3 is CASSSPGQLYGYTF. The CDR3 bases are TGTGCCAGCAGTTCACCGGGACAACTCTATGGCTACACCTTC.